This is a list of T cell receptor beta chains from one sample in a study of identical twins. TCRdb redid the calling of the 5' RACE reads with MiXCR, one entry per CDR3 protein. The sample has roughly 700,000 distinct CDR3 sequences; over 8.5% are singletons. These same data were also listed under a study on yellow fever vaccine responses in identical twins.

Sequencing used PBMCs. These receptors all stem from a young woman in good health. Both conserved end residues are part of each CDR3. Each record gives: clone size, V gene, D gene, J gene, CDR3 DNA, CDR3 protein. D genes are given only for firm matches. Size values are once, few and many counts, or a class for expanded clones, and some rows have none.

NA	TRBV28	NA	TRBJ1-2	TGTGCCAGCAGCCCATCCCATGGGGGGGCCGGTGGCTACACCTTC	CASSPSHGGAGGYTF
NA	TRBV6-5	NA	TRBJ2-7	TGTGCCAGCAGTTACGTCGGTGGGGGAAGAGAGCAGTACTTC	CASSYVGGGREQYF
many	TRBV15	NA	TRBJ2-7	TGTGCCACCAGCCAGGACTATTCCTACGAGCAGTACTTC	CATSQDYSYEQYF
NA	TRBV12-3/TRBV12-4	TRBD1	TRBJ2-1	TGTGCCAGCAGTTTACGGCTAGAGAGGGGGCCCTACAATGAGCAGTTCTTC	CASSLRLERGPYNEQFF
NA	TRBV6-2/TRBV6-3	NA	TRBJ1-5	TGTGCCAGCAGTTACCCCGTCGGGCAGGGGACTAACAATCAGCCCCAGCATTTT	CASSYPVGQGTNNQPQHF
few	TRBV24-1	TRBD2	TRBJ2-1	TGTGCCACCAGTGGGGGACTAGCGGGAGGGTCGTACAATGAGCAGTTCTTC	CATSGGLAGGSYNEQFF
few	TRBV4-3	NA	TRBJ2-3	TGCGCCAGCAGCCAAGATGCGGGACTGCTGCCAGATACGCAGTATTTT	CASSQDAGLLPDTQYF
NA	TRBV27	NA	TRBJ2-3	TGTGCCAGCAGTCGCATCCCCGGGACCGGATACACAGATACGCAGTATTTT	CASSRIPGTGYTDTQYF
NA	TRBV4-2	NA	TRBJ2-3	TGTGCCAGCAGCCAAGGACAACTTGCACAGGGTGCTAGCACAGATACGCAGTATTTT	CASSQGQLAQGASTDTQYF
NA	TRBV6-1	NA	TRBJ1-1	TGTGCCAGCATTGTGGAACAGAAGGGCACTGAAGCTTTCTTT	CASIVEQKGTEAFF
NA	TRBV14	NA	TRBJ2-3	TGTGCCAGCAGCCAAGAAGGGCCAGGGGGCACAGATACGCAGTATTTT	CASSQEGPGGTDTQYF
many	TRBV12-3/TRBV12-4	NA	TRBJ2-7	TGTGCCAGCAGTTTTACAGGACCGCTCTACGAGCAGTACTTC	CASSFTGPLYEQYF
few	TRBV13	TRBD2	TRBJ2-3	TGTGCCAGCAGCTTAACCGGCGGGGGATTCACAGATACGCAGTATTTT	CASSLTGGGFTDTQYF
NA	TRBV6-1	NA	TRBJ2-7	TGTGCCAGCAGTGACAGGGACCGCCACTACGAGCAGTACTTC	CASSDRDRHYEQYF
few	TRBV11-2	NA	TRBJ2-5	TGTGCCAGCAGCTTAGATCTGGGCGGTCAGAAAAGGGAGACCCAGTACTTC	CASSLDLGGQKRETQYF
few	TRBV19	TRBD2	TRBJ2-5	TGTGCCAGTTCCCTAACCGGGACTAGCAACCAAGAGACCCAGTACTTC	CASSLTGTSNQETQYF
many	TRBV12-3/TRBV12-4	NA	TRBJ2-3	TGTGCCAGCAGACCCCAACAGGCCAGTGCAGATACGCAGTATTTT	CASRPQQASADTQYF
few	TRBV3-1	TRBD1	TRBJ2-5	TGTGCCAGTGCTGCTCAGGGACAGGGGGCATGGGAGACCCAGTACTTC	CASAAQGQGAWETQYF
few	TRBV6-1	NA	TRBJ2-1	TGTGCCAGCAGTGAGGGGGCGGAGTACAATGAGCAGTTCTTC	CASSEGAEYNEQFF
few	TRBV3-1	NA	TRBJ2-1	TGTGCCAGCAGTCCTAGAAGCCGTGGTGGGCCTTGGAATGAGCAGTTCTTC	CASSPRSRGGPWNEQFF
few	TRBV27	NA	TRBJ1-2	TGTGCCAGCCTCTCCTTGGATGGCTACACCTTC	CASLSLDGYTF
NA	TRBV29-1	NA	TRBJ2-7	TGCAGCGTTGAGGGAGATACCTACGAGCAGTACTTC	CSVEGDTYEQYF
few	TRBV28	NA	TRBJ1-1	TGTGCCAGCAGTTTAGTGGTAAGGGCCAACACTGAAGCTTTCTTT	CASSLVVRANTEAFF
NA	TRBV20-1	NA	TRBJ2-3	TGCAGTGCTAGACTTAGCCCAGATACGCAGTATTTT	CSARLSPDTQYF
few	TRBV6-5	NA	TRBJ2-7	TGTGCCAGCAGTTCCCCAGGGGCCACCTACGAGCAGTACTTC	CASSSPGATYEQYF
few	TRBV18	TRBD1	TRBJ1-1	TGTGCCAGCTCACCAAGGGTCCGAAGACAGGGGGCTGCAGATTCTGAAGCTTTCTTT	CASSPRVRRQGAADSEAFF
few	TRBV18	TRBD1	TRBJ2-7	TGTGCCAGCTCACCCCGGACAGGGGAGGACCACGAGCAGTACTTC	CASSPRTGEDHEQYF
few	TRBV5-1	NA	TRBJ2-3	TGCGCCAGCAGCTTGGAAGGGTTAGCTAGCACAGATACGCAGTATTTT	CASSLEGLASTDTQYF
many	TRBV29-1	NA	TRBJ2-3	TGCAGCGTTGAGGCTCGACTAGAAGATACGCAGTATTTT	CSVEARLEDTQYF